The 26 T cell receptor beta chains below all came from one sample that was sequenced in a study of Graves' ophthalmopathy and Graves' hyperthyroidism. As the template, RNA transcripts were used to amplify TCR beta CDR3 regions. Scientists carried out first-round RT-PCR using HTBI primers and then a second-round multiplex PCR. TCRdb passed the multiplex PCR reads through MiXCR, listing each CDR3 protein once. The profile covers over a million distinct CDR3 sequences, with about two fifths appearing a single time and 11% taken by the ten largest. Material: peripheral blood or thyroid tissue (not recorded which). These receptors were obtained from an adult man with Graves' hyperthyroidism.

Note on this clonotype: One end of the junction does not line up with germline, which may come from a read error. CDR3 region: CAPSADYGYTF. The CDR3 DNA reads as TGTGCCCCCAGCGCTGACTATGGCTACACCTTC. J is TRBJ1-2 and V is TRBV24-1; no definite D call. The CDR3 consists of 11 residues. CDR1 KGHDR and CDR2 SFDVKD come from the germline V gene.

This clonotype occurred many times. CDR3 DNA: TGTGCCACCTGTTGGGTGATTGGGCCTCCACATCAGCCCCAGCATTTT. Its protein product is CATCWVIGPPHQPQHF. The chain employs TRBV24-1 and TRBJ1-5; no definite D call. Trimming cost V 9 bases and J 5 bases, with 22 bases left between them. The germline CDR1 and CDR2 sequences are KGHDR and SFDVKD. The CDR3 spans 16 residues.

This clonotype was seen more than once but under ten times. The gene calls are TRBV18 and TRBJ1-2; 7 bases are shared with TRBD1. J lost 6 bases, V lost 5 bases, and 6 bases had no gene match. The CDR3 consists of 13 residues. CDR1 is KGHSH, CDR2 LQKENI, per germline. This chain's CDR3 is CASSNDRVHGYTF. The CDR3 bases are TGTGCCAGCTCAAACGACAGGGTCCATGGCTACACCTTC.

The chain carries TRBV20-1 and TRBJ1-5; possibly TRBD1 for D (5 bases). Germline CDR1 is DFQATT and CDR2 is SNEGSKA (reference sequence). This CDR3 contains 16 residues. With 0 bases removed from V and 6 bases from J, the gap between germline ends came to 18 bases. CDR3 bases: TGCAGTGCTAGAGATCTATATGGGGAGGGGTTTCAGCCCCAGCATTTT. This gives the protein CSARDLYGEGFQPQHF.

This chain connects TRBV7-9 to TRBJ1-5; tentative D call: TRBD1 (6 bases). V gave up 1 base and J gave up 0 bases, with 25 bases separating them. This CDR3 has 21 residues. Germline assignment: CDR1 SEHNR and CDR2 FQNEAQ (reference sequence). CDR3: CASSLGGGPGEQSDSNQPQHF. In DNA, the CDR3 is TGTGCCAGCAGCTTAGGAGGGGGTCCCGGCGAGCAATCAGATAGCAATCAGCCCCAGCATTTT.

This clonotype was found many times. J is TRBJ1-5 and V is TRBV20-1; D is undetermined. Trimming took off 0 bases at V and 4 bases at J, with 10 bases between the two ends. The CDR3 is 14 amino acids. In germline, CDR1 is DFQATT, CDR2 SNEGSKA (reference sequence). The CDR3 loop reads CSARDEQTNQPQHF. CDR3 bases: TGCAGTGCTAGAGATGAGCAGACAAATCAGCCCCAGCATTTT.

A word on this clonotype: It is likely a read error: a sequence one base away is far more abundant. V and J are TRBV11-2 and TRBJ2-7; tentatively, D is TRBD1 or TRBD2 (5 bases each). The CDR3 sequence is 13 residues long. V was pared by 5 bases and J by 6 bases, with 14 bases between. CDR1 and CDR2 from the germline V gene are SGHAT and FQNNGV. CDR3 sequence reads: CASSPPGPCEQYF. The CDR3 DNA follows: TGTGCCAGCAGCCCCCCGGGACCCTGCGAGCAGTACTTC.

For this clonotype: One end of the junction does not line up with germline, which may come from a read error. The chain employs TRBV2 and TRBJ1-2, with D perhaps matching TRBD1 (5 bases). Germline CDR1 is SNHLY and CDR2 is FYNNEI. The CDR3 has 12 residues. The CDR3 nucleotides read TGTGCCAGCAGCCAGACAGACTATAGCTACACCTTC. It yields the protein CASSQTDYSYTF.

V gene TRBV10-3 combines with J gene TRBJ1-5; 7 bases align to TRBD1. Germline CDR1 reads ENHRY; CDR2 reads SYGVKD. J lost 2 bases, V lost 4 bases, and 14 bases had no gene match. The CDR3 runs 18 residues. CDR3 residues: CAISGQGGGGSGNQPQHF. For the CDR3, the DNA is TGTGCCATCAGTGGACAGGGTGGAGGGGGCAGTGGCAATCAGCCCCAGCATTTT.

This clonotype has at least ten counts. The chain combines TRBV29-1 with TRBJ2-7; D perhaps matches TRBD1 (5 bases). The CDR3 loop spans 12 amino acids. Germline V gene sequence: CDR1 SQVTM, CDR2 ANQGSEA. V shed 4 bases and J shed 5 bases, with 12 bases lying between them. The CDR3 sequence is CSVGPGPHEQYF. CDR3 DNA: TGCAGCGTTGGGCCAGGGCCCCACGAGCAGTACTTC.

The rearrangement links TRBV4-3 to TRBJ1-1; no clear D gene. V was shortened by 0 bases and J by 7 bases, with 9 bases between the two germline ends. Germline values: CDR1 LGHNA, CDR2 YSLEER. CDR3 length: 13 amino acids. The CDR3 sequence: CASSQDYFSEAFF. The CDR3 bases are TGCGCCAGCAGCCAAGATTATTTCAGTGAAGCTTTCTTT.

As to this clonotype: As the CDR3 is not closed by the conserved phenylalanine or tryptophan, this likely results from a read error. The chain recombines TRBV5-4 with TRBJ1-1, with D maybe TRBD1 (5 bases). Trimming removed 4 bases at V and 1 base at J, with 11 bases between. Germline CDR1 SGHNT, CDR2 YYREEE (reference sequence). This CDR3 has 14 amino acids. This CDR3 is CASSPGLANTEAFL. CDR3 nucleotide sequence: TGTGCCAGCAGCCCGGGACTGGCGAACACTGAAGCTTTCCTT.

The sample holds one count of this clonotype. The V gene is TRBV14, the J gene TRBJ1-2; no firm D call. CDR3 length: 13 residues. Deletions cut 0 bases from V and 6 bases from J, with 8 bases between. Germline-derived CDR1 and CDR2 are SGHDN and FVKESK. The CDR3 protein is CASSQDWTDGYTF. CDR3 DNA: TGTGCCAGCAGCCAAGACTGGACGGATGGCTACACCTTC.

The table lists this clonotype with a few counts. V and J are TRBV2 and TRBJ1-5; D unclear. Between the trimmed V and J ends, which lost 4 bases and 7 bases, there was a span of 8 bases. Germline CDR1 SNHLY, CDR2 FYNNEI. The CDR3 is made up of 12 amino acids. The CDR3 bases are TGTGCCAGCAGTGGAGGGATGCAGCCCCAGCATTTT. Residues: CASSGGMQPQHF.

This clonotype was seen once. CDR3 in DNA: TGTGCCAGCAGCCCGTTAAGGAGTGAAGCTTTCTTT. Amino acid sequence: CASSPLRSEAFF. V usage is TRBV7-9 and J usage is TRBJ1-1; no clear D. This CDR3 has 12 amino acids. V lost 5 bases to trimming and J lost 7 bases, with 11 bases between them. Germline lookup yields CDR1 SEHNR and CDR2 FQNEAQ (reference sequence).

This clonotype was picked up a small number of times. The CDR3 is CASRTAAQGYNSPLHF. CDR3 sequence (DNA): TGTGCCAGCAGAACTGCAGCCCAGGGGTATAATTCACCCCTCCACTTT. The chain uses TRBV15 and TRBJ1-6; tentatively, D is TRBD1 (6 bases). With 10 bases removed from V and 4 bases from J, the gap between germline ends came to 20 bases. The germline gives CDR1 LNHNV, CDR2 YYDKDF (reference sequence). The CDR3 length is 16 residues.

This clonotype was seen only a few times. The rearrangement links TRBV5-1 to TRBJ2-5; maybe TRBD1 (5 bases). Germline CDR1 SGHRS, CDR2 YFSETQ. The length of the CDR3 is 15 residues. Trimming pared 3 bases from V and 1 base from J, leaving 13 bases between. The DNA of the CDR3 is TGCGCCAGCAGCTCCATTCAGGGTGGCCAAGAGACCCAGTACTTC. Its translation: CASSSIQGGQETQYF.

CDR3: CSFRGFRRKEQYF. The CDR3 region has the DNA TGCAGCTTCCGTGGGTTCCGACGAAAGGAGCAGTACTTC. The chain recombines TRBV29-1 with TRBJ2-7; no firm D call. The CDR3 is 13 residues long. The V and J ends lost 8 bases and 7 bases respectively, with 21 bases between them. Looked up from germline, CDR1 is SQVTM and CDR2 is ANQGSEA.

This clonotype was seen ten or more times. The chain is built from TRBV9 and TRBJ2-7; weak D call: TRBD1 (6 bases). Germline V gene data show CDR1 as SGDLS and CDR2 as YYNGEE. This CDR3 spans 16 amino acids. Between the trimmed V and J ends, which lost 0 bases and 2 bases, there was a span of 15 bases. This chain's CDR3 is CASSVEADRTTYEQYF. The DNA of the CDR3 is TGTGCCAGCAGCGTAGAAGCTGACAGGACAACCTACGAGCAGTACTTC.

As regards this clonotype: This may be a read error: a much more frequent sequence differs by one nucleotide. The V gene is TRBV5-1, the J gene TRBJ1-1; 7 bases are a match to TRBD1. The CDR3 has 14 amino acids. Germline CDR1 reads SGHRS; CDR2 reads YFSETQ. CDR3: CASRYTGVSTESFF. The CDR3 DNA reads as TGCGCCAGCAGATACACAGGGGTGAGCACTGAATCTTTCTTT. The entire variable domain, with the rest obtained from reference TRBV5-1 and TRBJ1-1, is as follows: KAGVTQTPRYLIKTRGQQVTLSCSPISGHRSVSWYQQTPGQGLQFLFEYFSETQRNKGNFPGRFSGRQFSNSRSEMNVSTLELGDSALYLCASRYTGVSTESFFGQGTRLTVV.

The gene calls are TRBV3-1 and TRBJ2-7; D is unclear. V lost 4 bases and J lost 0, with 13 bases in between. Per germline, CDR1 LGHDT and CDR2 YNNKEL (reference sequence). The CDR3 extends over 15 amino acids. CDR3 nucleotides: TGTGCCAGCAGCCTGACGGCAGGACGCTCCTACGAGCAGTACTTC. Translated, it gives CASSLTAGRSYEQYF.

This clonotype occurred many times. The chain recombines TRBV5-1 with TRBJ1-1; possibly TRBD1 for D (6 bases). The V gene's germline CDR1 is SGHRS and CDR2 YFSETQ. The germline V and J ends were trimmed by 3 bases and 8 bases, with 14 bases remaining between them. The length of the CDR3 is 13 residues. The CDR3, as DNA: TGCGCCAGCAGCTCTGTTTCGACAGGAGAAGCTTTCTTT. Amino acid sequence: CASSSVSTGEAFF.

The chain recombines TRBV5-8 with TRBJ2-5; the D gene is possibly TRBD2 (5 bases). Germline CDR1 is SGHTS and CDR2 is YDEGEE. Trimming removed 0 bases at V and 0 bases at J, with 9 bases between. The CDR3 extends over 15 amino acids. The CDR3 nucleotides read TGTGCCAGCAGCTTGGTTTCCGGGGACCAAGAGACCCAGTACTTC. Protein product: CASSLVSGDQETQYF.

The CDR3 coding sequence is TGTGCCAGCAGATTGGACAGCAATCACAACTACGAGCAGTACTTC. Protein product: CASRLDSNHNYEQYF. The chain links TRBV12-3 or TRBV12-4 to TRBJ2-7; possibly TRBD1 for D (6 bases). The V and J ends lost 6 bases and 3 bases respectively, with 18 bases between them. There are 15 residues in the CDR3.

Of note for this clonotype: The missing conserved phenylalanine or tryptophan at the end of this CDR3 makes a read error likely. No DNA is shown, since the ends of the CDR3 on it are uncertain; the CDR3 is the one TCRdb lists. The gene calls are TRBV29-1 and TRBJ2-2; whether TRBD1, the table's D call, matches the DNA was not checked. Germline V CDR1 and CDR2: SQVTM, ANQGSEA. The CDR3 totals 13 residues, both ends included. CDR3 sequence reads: CSVGRGNTGELVL.

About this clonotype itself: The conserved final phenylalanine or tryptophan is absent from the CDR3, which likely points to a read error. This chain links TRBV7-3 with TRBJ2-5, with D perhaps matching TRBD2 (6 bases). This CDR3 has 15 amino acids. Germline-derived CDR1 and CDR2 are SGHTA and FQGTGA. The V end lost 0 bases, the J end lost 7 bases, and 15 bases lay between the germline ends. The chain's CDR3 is CASSLTSEGSGTQYL. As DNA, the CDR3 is TGTGCCAGCAGCTTAACCTCGGAGGGGTCGGGGACCCAGTACCTC.